This T cell receptor beta chain was documented in a study of Ad26.COV2.S vaccination and SARS-CoV-2 variants. Deletions cut 0 bases from V and 4 bases from J, with 15 bases between. Germline values: CDR1 LGHNA, CDR2 YSLEER. The CDR3 spans 16 residues. Only in-frame clones appear in the TCRdb table, and some are missing; sequencing was by immunoSEQ multiplex PCR. Here the sample spans about 420,000 clones, around 87% being singletons. Treatment reported: about 20 received Ad26.COV2.S at low or high dose, single or two shots; roughly five received placebo; per-sample allocation not given. On day 63 after the first injection, vaccine and placebo recipients gave samples.

The sample here was peripheral blood, taken in a trial of Ad26.COV2.S vaccine versus placebo. The chain employs TRBV4-3 and TRBJ2-5; D tentatively fits TRBD1 or TRBD2 (7 bases each). The source is a person aged 18-65 years who received the Ad26.COV2.S COVID-19 vaccine or a placebo. CDR3 DNA: TGCGCCAGCAGCCAAGATCGGCAGGGGGGGATAGAGACCCAGTACTTC. Encoded protein: CASSQDRQGGIETQYF.